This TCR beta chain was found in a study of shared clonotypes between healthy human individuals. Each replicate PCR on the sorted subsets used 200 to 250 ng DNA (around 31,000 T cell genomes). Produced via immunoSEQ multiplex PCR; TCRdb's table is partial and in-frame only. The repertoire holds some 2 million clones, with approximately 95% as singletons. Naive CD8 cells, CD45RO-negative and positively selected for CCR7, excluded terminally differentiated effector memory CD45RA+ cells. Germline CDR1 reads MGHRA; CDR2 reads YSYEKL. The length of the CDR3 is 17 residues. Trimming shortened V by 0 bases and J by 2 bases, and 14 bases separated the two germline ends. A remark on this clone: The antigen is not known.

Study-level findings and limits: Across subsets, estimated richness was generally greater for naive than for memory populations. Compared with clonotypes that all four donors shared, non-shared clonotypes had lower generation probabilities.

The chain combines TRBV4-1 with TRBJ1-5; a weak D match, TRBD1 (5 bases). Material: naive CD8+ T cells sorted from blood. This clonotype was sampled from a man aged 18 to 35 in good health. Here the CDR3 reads CASSQEAGSGGNQPQHF. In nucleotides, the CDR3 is TGCGCCAGCAGCCAAGAAGCAGGGAGTGGCGGCAATCAGCCCCAGCATTTT.